This paragraph covers one T cell receptor beta chain sequence. Using immunoSEQ multiplex PCR, the repertoire was profiled, and TCRdb retains in-frame clones only, with some absent. Of about 480,000 clones listed, approximately 90% were seen once; the top ten hold approximately 2%. Participant-given clinical history determined each cohort assignment. This sample is part of a study of blood T cell repertoires in COVID-19. Per germline, CDR1 ENHRY and CDR2 SYGVKD. The CDR3 consists of 20 residues. V gave up 0 bases and J gave up 0 bases, with 21 bases separating them. Sequenced input: PBMCs or T cells enriched from blood (not recorded which). The sequence was collected from a young woman with acute COVID-19. The chain uses TRBV10-3 and TRBJ2-4, with a weak D call TRBD1 (6 bases). The CDR3 DNA reads TGTGCCATCAGTGAGTCGCGGCCAGGGGTTCATGGGGAAGCCAAAAACATTCAGTACTTC. This codes for CAISESRPGVHGEAKNIQYF.